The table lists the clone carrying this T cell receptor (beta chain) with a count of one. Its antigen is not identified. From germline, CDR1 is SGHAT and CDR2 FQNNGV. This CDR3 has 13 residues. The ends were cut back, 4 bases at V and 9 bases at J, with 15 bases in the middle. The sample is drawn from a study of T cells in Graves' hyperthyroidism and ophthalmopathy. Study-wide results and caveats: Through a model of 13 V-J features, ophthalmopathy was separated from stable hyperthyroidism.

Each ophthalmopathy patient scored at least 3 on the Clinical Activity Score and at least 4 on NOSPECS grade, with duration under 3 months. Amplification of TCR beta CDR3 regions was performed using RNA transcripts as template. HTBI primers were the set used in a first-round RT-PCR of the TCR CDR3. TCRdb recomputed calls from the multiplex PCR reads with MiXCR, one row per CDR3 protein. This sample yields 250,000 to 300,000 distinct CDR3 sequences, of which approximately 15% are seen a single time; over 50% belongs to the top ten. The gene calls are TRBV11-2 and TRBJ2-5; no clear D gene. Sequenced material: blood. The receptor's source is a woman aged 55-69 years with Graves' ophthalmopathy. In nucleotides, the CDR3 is TGTGCCAGCAGCTCCCGACGGAGTTTGGCCCAGTACTTC. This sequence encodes CASSSRRSLAQYF.